The 15 T cell receptor beta chains given below trace back to one sample, sequenced in a study of human T cells and chemical hapten exposure. The time point: patch test 3, about 24 weeks after DPC sensitization. Documented treatment: therapeutic diphenylcyclopropenone sensitization with weekly scalp DPC. TCRdb recomputed calls from the RACE reads with MiXCR, one row per CDR3 protein. The repertoire holds approximately 88,000 distinct CDR3 sequences, 10% to 15% seen once, with around 5.8% in the top ten. Here the sequenced sample was whole blood, taken in connection with sensitization to the hapten diphenylcyclopropenone (DPC). The receptors were gathered from a woman aged 45 to 65 with alopecia areata. Some clones in this sample may be carry-over from other donors' samples.

In its sample, this clonotype was seen a few times. The chain employs TRBV2 and TRBJ1-1, with a tentative D call TRBD1 (5 bases). The length of the CDR3 is 13 residues. V lost 11 bases to trimming and J lost 0 bases, with 13 bases between them. Germline lookup yields CDR1 SNHLY and CDR2 FYNNEI. CDR3 DNA: TGTGCCGACCTTGACAGCCTGAACACTGAAGCTTTCTTT. Translating gives CADLDSLNTEAFF.

The chain has TRBV6-5 and TRBJ1-6, with D unclear. Per germline, CDR1 MNHEY and CDR2 SVGAGI. The CDR3 runs to 14 residues. V shed 1 base and J shed 5 bases, with 6 bases lying between them. The CDR3 sequence is CASSYFGDNSPLHF. The DNA for the CDR3 is TGTGCCAGCAGTTACTTCGGGGATAATTCACCCCTCCACTTT.

The rearrangement links TRBV14 to TRBJ2-7; D gene unclear. This CDR3 region has 15 residues. The germline gives CDR1 SGHDN, CDR2 FVKESK. Trimming cost V 0 bases and J 6 bases, with 15 bases left between them. The CDR3 loop reads CASSQDIRAWGEQYF. CDR3 nucleotide sequence: TGTGCCAGCAGCCAAGATATCCGGGCATGGGGCGAGCAGTACTTC. The variable domain in full, with the rest retrieved from reference TRBV14 and TRBJ2-7, is EAGVTQFPSHSVIEKGQTVTLRCDPISGHDNLYWYRRVMGKEIKFLLHFVKESKQDESGMPNNRFLAERTGGTYSTLKVQPAELEDSGVYFCASSQDIRAWGEQYFGPGTRLTVT.

In this sample, this clonotype turned up a few times. The V gene is TRBV2, the J gene TRBJ2-2, with D tentatively TRBD1 (6 bases). The V gene lost 6 bases and the J gene lost 2 bases, with 16 bases spanning the gap. The CDR3 has 16 amino acids. Germline V gene data show CDR1 as SNHLY and CDR2 as FYNNEI. The CDR3 spells CASSLSGTPNTGELFF. In DNA form, the CDR3 reads TGTGCCAGCAGCTTGTCCGGGACACCAAACACCGGGGAGCTGTTTTTT. Supplemented by reference TRBV2 and TRBJ2-2, the full variable domain reads EPEVTQTPSHQVTQMGQEVILRCVPISNHLYFYWYRQILGQKVEFLVSFYNNEISEKSEIFDDQFSVERPDGSNFTLKIRSTKLEDSAMYFCASSLSGTPNTGELFFGEGSRLTVL.

This clonotype occurred a few times. The chain joins TRBV9 to TRBJ2-5, with D hard to call. Germline-derived CDR1 and CDR2 are SGDLS and YYNGEE. Trimming removed 0 bases from V and 5 bases from J, with 17 bases in between. The length of the CDR3 is 16 residues. This CDR3 reads CASSVGGSFRQETQYF. DNA for the CDR3: TGTGCCAGCAGCGTAGGAGGCAGCTTTAGGCAGGAGACCCAGTACTTC.

This clonotype has more than one count but fewer than ten. The chain uses TRBV11-1 and TRBJ1-1; TRBD1 might be the D (6 bases). There are 15 residues in the CDR3. V lost 5 bases to trimming and J lost 4 bases, with 17 bases between them. Germline CDR1 reads SGHAT; CDR2 reads FQDESV (reference sequence). The CDR3 loop is CASSGPARTVTEAFF. As DNA, the CDR3 is TGTGCCAGCAGCGGCCCCGCGAGGACAGTCACTGAAGCTTTCTTT.

This clonotype came up many times. The J gene is TRBJ1-1, the V gene TRBV29-1; D gene unclear. V was trimmed by 7 bases and J by 1 base, leaving 7 bases between them. CDR1 and CDR2 from the germline V gene are SQVTM and ANQGSEA. The CDR3 contains 11 residues. The CDR3 coding sequence is TGCAGCGGGAGGGAGAACACTGAAGCTTTCTTT. Its translation is CSGRENTEAFF.

This clonotype was found a few times. The chain has TRBV30 and TRBJ1-1; maybe TRBD1 (5 bases). CDR3 length: 16 amino acids. V lost 0 bases and J lost 4, with 18 bases in between. CDR1 and CDR2 from the germline V gene are GTSNPN and SVGIG (reference sequence). CDR3 DNA sequence: TGTGCCTGGAGTGTACTGACCCCAGGGAGTAGCACTGAAGCTTTCTTT. It translates to CAWSVLTPGSSTEAFF.

This clonotype appeared a few times. The chain is built from TRBV29-1 and TRBJ2-3, with TRBD1 as a possible D gene (6 bases). Per germline, CDR1 SQVTM and CDR2 ANQGSEA. CDR3 length: 15 amino acids. V was trimmed by 5 bases and J by 1 base, leaving 16 bases between them. CDR3: CSVRQALSGTDTQYF. The CDR3, as DNA: TGCAGCGTTAGACAGGCCCTTTCCGGCACAGATACGCAGTATTTT.

This clonotype appeared a few times. The rearrangement joins TRBV6-5 to TRBJ1-1; D is undetermined. Germline V gene sequence: CDR1 MNHEY, CDR2 SVGAGI. Trimming cost V 3 bases and J 7 bases, with 12 bases left between them. The CDR3 runs to 13 residues. The CDR3 here is CASSYFETGEAFF. The CDR3 nucleotides are TGTGCCAGCAGTTATTTCGAAACGGGTGAAGCTTTCTTT.

This clonotype was observed many times. The CDR3 is CSVERTERETQYF. The CDR3 nucleotides are TGCAGCGTTGAAAGGACAGAAAGAGAGACCCAGTACTTC. The chain uses TRBV29-1 and TRBJ2-5; maybe TRBD1 (6 bases). The CDR3 covers 13 residues. Germline V gives CDR1 SQVTM, CDR2 ANQGSEA. V was shortened by 2 bases and J by 4 bases, with 11 bases between the two germline ends.

This clonotype was picked up a small number of times. This chain joins TRBV18 and TRBJ1-5; weak D call: TRBD1 (6 bases). The CDR3 covers 15 residues. Germline V gene data show CDR1 as KGHSH and CDR2 as LQKENI. V was clipped by 0 bases and J by 8 bases, with 14 bases between them. The CDR3 DNA reads TGTGCCAGCTCACCACCAGGACAGACCCGGGAGCCCCAGCATTTT. Translating gives CASSPPGQTREPQHF.

This clonotype came up many times. The gene calls are TRBV2 and TRBJ2-3; D is perhaps TRBD2 (6 bases). Germline CDR1 reads SNHLY; CDR2 reads FYNNEI. Trimming pared 5 bases from V and 4 bases from J, leaving 19 bases between. The CDR3 has 16 residues. CDR3 sequence (DNA): TGTGCCAGCAGTCTCGGGGGTGGCGGCGGCGCAGATACGCAGTATTTT. Translation gives CASSLGGGGGADTQYF.

The genes are TRBV7-2 and TRBJ1-1; tentatively, D is TRBD1 (5 bases). The V and J ends lost 6 bases and 3 bases respectively, with 11 bases between them. The CDR3 consists of 13 residues. Germline assignment: CDR1 SGHTA and CDR2 FQGNSA. The CDR3 sequence: CASRTDRDTEAFF. CDR3 bases: TGTGCCAGCAGAACCGACAGAGACACTGAAGCTTTCTTT.

As concerns this clonotype: A much bigger clone sits one base away, suggesting this may be a read error. J is TRBJ2-4 and V is TRBV7-9; 10 bases align to TRBD1. The CDR3 contains 16 residues. V was clipped by 3 bases and J by 3 bases; unmatched bases: 5. CDR1 and CDR2 from the germline V gene are SEHNR and FQNEAQ (reference sequence). CDR3 sequence (DNA): TGTGCCAGCAGCTTTATCGGGACAGGGGTCAAAAACATTCAGTACTTC. Protein sequence: CASSFIGTGVKNIQYF.